The 31 T cell receptor beta chains below were found in one sample sequenced in a study of cytomegalovirus exposure and HLA in healthy donors. The assay was immunoSEQ multiplex PCR, and TCRdb's table has in-frame clones only and misses some. The data hold around 80,000 clones, with approximately 96% observed a single time. Material for sequencing was PBMCs. The receptor set was obtained from a woman between 18 and 29 years old in good health and CMV-seronegative.

This clone was picked up one time. The rearrangement links TRBV29-1 to TRBJ2-3, with 7 bases identical to TRBD2. The V segment lost 2 bases and the J segment 4 bases; nucleotides outside the gene matches: 12. Germline V gives CDR1 SQVTM, CDR2 ANQGSEA. The CDR3 has 16 residues. CDR3 residues: CSVEMLAGARPDTQYF. The CDR3 nucleotides are TGCAGCGTTGAAATGTTAGCGGGCGCCAGACCAGATACGCAGTATTTT.

The chain has TRBV27 and TRBJ2-1, with 9 bases lining up with TRBD2. The germline CDR1 and CDR2 sequences are MNHEY and SMNVEV (reference sequence). The junction had 9 bases not matched to a gene; V was cut back by 8 bases and J by 4 bases. This CDR3 comprises 15 residues. In DNA, the CDR3 is TGTGCCAGCCCAGGGACTAGCCTAAGATACAATGAGCAGTTCTTC. Translation: CASPGTSLRYNEQFF.

J is TRBJ2-2 and V is TRBV9, with unresolved D. The ends were cut back, 0 bases at V and 7 bases at J, with 7 bases in the middle. The CDR3 spans 13 residues. The V gene's germline CDR1 is SGDLS and CDR2 YYNGEE. The chain's CDR3 is CASSVDFFGELFF. CDR3 nucleotides: TGTGCCAGCAGCGTAGACTTCTTCGGGGAGCTGTTTTTT.

The rearrangement links TRBV5-6 to TRBJ2-7, with a weak D call TRBD2 (6 bases). The CDR3 loop spans 17 amino acids. Germline V lookup: CDR1 SGHDT, CDR2 YYEEEE. V lost 2 bases and J lost 6, with 24 bases in between. Here the CDR3 DNA reads TGTGCCAGCAGCTTAATCGGGAGAGTTTACGGTGACGCCGAGCAGTACTTC. It encodes CASSLIGRVYGDAEQYF.

This rearrangement joins TRBV27 to TRBJ1-5; no clear D gene. The germline V gene has CDR1 MNHEY and CDR2 SMNVEV (reference sequence). The ends were cut back, 5 bases at V and 4 bases at J, with 27 bases in the middle. This CDR3 is 19 amino acids long. The chain's CDR3 is CASSPQSRSGVAYNQPQHF. CDR3 in DNA: TGTGCCAGCAGTCCACAATCAAGGTCCGGGGTCGCGTATAATCAGCCCCAGCATTTT.

The V gene is TRBV27, the J gene TRBJ1-1, with D perhaps matching TRBD1 (5 bases). Germline CDR1 is MNHEY and CDR2 is SMNVEV (reference sequence). CDR3 size: 13 residues. V was pared by 1 base and J by 3 bases, with 6 bases between. Here the CDR3 reads CASSLWGDTEAFF. CDR3 coding DNA: TGTGCCAGCAGTTTATGGGGGGACACTGAAGCTTTCTTT.

The chain has TRBV7-2 and TRBJ1-1; unclear D gene. The ends were cut back, 0 bases at V and 0 bases at J, with 8 bases in the middle. Germline loops: CDR1 SGHTA, CDR2 FQGNSA. This CDR3 is built from 15 residues. CDR3 residues: CASSLAPGMNTEAFF. The CDR3 region has the DNA TGTGCCAGCAGCTTAGCGCCGGGAATGAACACTGAAGCTTTCTTT. Based on the CDR3 plus reference TRBV7-2 and TRBJ1-1, the full variable domain is GAGVSQSPSNKVTEKGKDVELRCDPISGHTALYWYRQSLGQGLEFLIYFQGNSAPDKSGLPSDRFSAERTGGSVSTLTIQRTQQEDSAVYLCASSLAPGMNTEAFFGQGTRLTVV.

The J gene is TRBJ1-2, the V gene TRBV7-9; TRBD1 matches 12 bases. This CDR3 region has 15 residues. CDR1 SEHNR and CDR2 FQNEAQ come from the germline V gene (reference sequence). The ends lost 7 bases at V and 8 bases at J; junction bases unmatched: 11. CDR3 residues: CASTHAGTGGSGYTF. In DNA, the CDR3 is TGTGCCAGCACCCACGCCGGGACAGGGGGCTCAGGCTACACCTTC.

The chain is built from TRBV23-1 and TRBJ2-4, with 8 bases matching TRBD1. TRBV23-1 is an open reading frame, and its role is uncertain. CDR3 length: 14 amino acids. V shed 6 bases, J shed 4 bases, and the junction held 5 bases outside the gene matches. The CDR3, as DNA: TGCGCCAGCAGAGAGGGACAGGAGAAAAACATTCAGTACTTC. Protein: CASREGQEKNIQYF.

As DNA, the CDR3 is TGTGCCAGTACTAGTCGGCGACACGAGCAGTACTTC. Amino acid sequence: CASTSRRHEQYF. The rearrangement links TRBV19 to TRBJ2-7; D gene ambiguous. The CDR3 extends over 12 amino acids. V was trimmed by 7 bases and J by 5 bases, leaving 12 bases between them. Germline V lookup: CDR1 LNHDA, CDR2 SQIVND (reference sequence). The whole variable domain, remainder taken from reference TRBV19 and TRBJ2-7, is DGGITQSPKYLFRKEGQNVTLSCEQNLNHDAMYWYRQDPGQGLRLIYYSQIVNDFQKGDIAEGYSVSREKKESFPLTVTSAQKNPTAFYLCASTSRRHEQYFGPGTRLTVT.

This clone has just a few counts. The chain recombines TRBV6-5 with TRBJ2-7; D may be TRBD2 (6 bases). V lost 6 bases and J lost 2, with 14 bases in between. Per the germline V gene, CDR1 is MNHEY and CDR2 is SVGAGI. This CDR3 has 14 residues. The CDR3 sequence is CASSGGTQTYEQYF. The CDR3, as DNA: TGTGCCAGCAGCGGAGGGACGCAGACCTACGAGCAGTACTTC.

CDR3 residues: CASSTGVGANVLTF. The CDR3 DNA reads as TGTGCCAGCAGTACCGGGGTTGGGGCCAACGTCCTGACTTTC. The chain recombines TRBV2 with TRBJ2-6; the D gene is possibly TRBD2 (5 bases). Germline CDR1 SNHLY, CDR2 FYNNEI. This CDR3 spans 14 amino acids. Between the trimmed V and J ends, which lost 5 bases and 3 bases, there was a span of 8 bases.

The genes are TRBV18 and TRBJ1-6; D may be TRBD1 (6 bases). Trimming took off 2 bases at V and 7 bases at J, with 18 bases between the two ends. Germline CDR1 reads KGHSH; CDR2 reads LQKENI. The CDR3 sequence is 17 residues long. DNA for the CDR3: TGTGCCAGCTCACCATTCGCCGGGACACTCCCCAATTCACCCCTCCACTTT. It translates to CASSPFAGTLPNSPLHF.

The gene calls are TRBV30 and TRBJ2-1, with 9 bases lining up with TRBD1. The CDR3 sequence is 16 residues long. V shed 3 bases, J shed 6 bases, and the junction held 12 bases outside the gene matches. Germline loops: CDR1 GTSNPN, CDR2 SVGIG (reference sequence). This CDR3 reads CAWRSGWDRDGNEQFF. The CDR3 DNA follows: TGTGCCTGGAGATCTGGATGGGACAGGGATGGCAATGAGCAGTTCTTC.

The chain carries TRBV13 and TRBJ1-2; 10 positions match TRBD1. The CDR3 consists of 15 residues. Germline CDR1 and CDR2: PRHDT and FYEKMQ (reference sequence). The ends lost 8 bases at V and 5 bases at J; junction bases unmatched: 11. In nucleotides, the CDR3 is TGTGCCAGCGAAACAACCGGGACAGGGGAATATGGCTACACCTTC. It codes for CASETTGTGEYGYTF.

V is TRBV6-5 and J is TRBJ2-1, with TRBD2 identical over 8 bases. Germline CDR1 is MNHEY and CDR2 is SVGAGI. The length of the CDR3 is 16 residues. The V segment lost 4 bases and the J segment 4 bases; nucleotides outside the gene matches: 9. The DNA for the CDR3 is TGTGCCAGCAGTTCCCCCGGGGCGGGAGGTTACAATGAGCAGTTCTTC. It yields the protein CASSSPGAGGYNEQFF.

The rearrangement joins TRBV5-1 to TRBJ2-7; D is perhaps TRBD1 (5 bases). The V gene lost 2 bases and the J gene lost 1 base, with 10 bases spanning the gap. This CDR3 is 14 amino acids long. CDR1 is SGHRS, CDR2 YFSETQ, per germline. The CDR3 bases are TGCGCCAGCAGCTTAGGACATGGGTCCTACGAGCAGTACTTC. Encoded protein: CASSLGHGSYEQYF.

J is TRBJ1-2 and V is TRBV5-1; the D is unclear. The CDR3 is 13 amino acids. The V end was cut by 1 base, the J end by 3 bases, with 7 bases between. Germline V lookup: CDR1 SGHRS, CDR2 YFSETQ. The CDR3 reads CASSLTADYGYTF. The DNA for the CDR3 is TGCGCCAGCAGCTTGACAGCAGACTATGGCTACACCTTC.

The chain employs TRBV19 and TRBJ2-7; 8 bases fit TRBD2. Germline V CDR1 and CDR2: LNHDA, SQIVND (reference sequence). The CDR3 is 15 amino acids. V dropped 5 bases and J dropped 3; count of bases not matched to a gene: 9. The DNA of the CDR3 is TGTGCCAGTAGTTCCCAGAGTAGCGGGGACTACGAGCAGTACTTC. Amino acids: CASSSQSSGDYEQYF.

This chain connects TRBV6-6 to TRBJ1-1; D not certain. V was cut by 4 bases and J by 1 base, with 4 bases left in between. The CDR3 consists of 12 residues. Germline CDR1 and CDR2: MNHNY and SVGAGI (reference sequence). The CDR3 sequence: CASSSGNTEAFF. CDR3 bases: TGTGCCAGCAGTTCAGGGAACACTGAAGCTTTCTTT.

The genes are TRBV4-1 and TRBJ2-2, with 8 bases matching TRBD2. The CDR3 consists of 18 residues. V gave up 0 bases and J gave up 1 base; unmatched junction bases: 7. The V gene's germline CDR1 is MGHRA and CDR2 YSYEKL. The CDR3 loop reads CASSQDRTSFGNTGELFF. The CDR3 coding sequence is TGCGCCAGCAGCCAAGATCGGACTAGCTTCGGGAACACCGGGGAGCTGTTTTTT.

The count of this clone is one. This chain uses TRBV5-1 with TRBJ2-7; maybe TRBD1 (5 bases). This CDR3 region has 11 residues. Per germline, CDR1 SGHRS and CDR2 YFSETQ. With 4 bases removed from V and 3 bases from J, the gap between germline ends came to 5 bases. The CDR3 DNA sequence: TGCGCCAGCAGCGACAGCTACGAGCAGTACTTC. As protein: CASSDSYEQYF.

CDR3 sequence: CASSSGWGSGSPLHF. The CDR3 DNA follows: TGTGCCAGCAGCTCAGGTTGGGGTAGCGGTTCACCCCTCCACTTT. This rearrangement joins TRBV11-2 to TRBJ1-6; D is uncertain. The V gene lost 4 bases and the J gene lost 9 bases, with 16 bases spanning the gap. Per the germline V gene, CDR1 is SGHAT and CDR2 is FQNNGV. The length of the CDR3 is 15 residues.

J is TRBJ1-4 and V is TRBV7-9; 7 nucleotides match TRBD1. This CDR3 comprises 16 residues. V dropped 5 bases and J dropped 8; count of bases not matched to a gene: 14. CDR1 is SEHNR and CDR2 is FQNEAQ in the germline V gene (reference sequence). In DNA, the CDR3 is TGTGCCAGCAGCCCGAGTAAACAGGGGTTCGGGGAAAAACTGTTTTTT. Translating gives CASSPSKQGFGEKLFF.

The chain is built from TRBV19 and TRBJ2-1; 7 bases map to TRBD1. Trimming took 1 base from V and 7 from J; bases not matched to a gene: 1. CDR1 and CDR2 from the germline V gene are LNHDA and SQIVND (reference sequence). There are 13 residues in the CDR3. The CDR3 nucleotides read TGTGCCAGTAGTATAGTACAGGGGAATGAGCAGTTCTTC. Translated, it gives CASSIVQGNEQFF.

The rearrangement links TRBV5-6 to TRBJ2-7; TRBD2 matches 8 bases. Germline loops: CDR1 SGHDT, CDR2 YYEEEE. This CDR3 is 18 amino acids long. J gave up 1 base and V 4 bases, and 16 bases lay outside the gene matches. The CDR3 protein is CASSDSLVGREASYEQYF. The CDR3 coding sequence is TGTGCCAGCAGCGACTCTCTAGTGGGGCGGGAGGCGTCCTACGAGCAGTACTTC.

V usage is TRBV10-2 and J usage is TRBJ2-3; D ambiguous. The CDR3 runs 13 residues. V lost 2 bases, J lost 5 bases, and 8 bases lay in between. The germline gives CDR1 WSHSY, CDR2 SAAADI. The DNA for the CDR3 is TGCGCCAGCAGTGAGGACAACAGAGATACGCAGTATTTT. Encoded protein: CASSEDNRDTQYF.

The chain carries TRBV2 and TRBJ2-6; possibly TRBD2 for D (5 bases). The CDR3 totals 13 residues. The germline CDR1 and CDR2 sequences are SNHLY and FYNNEI. Trimming shortened V by 5 bases and J by 4 bases, and 6 bases separated the two germline ends. CDR3 residues: CASSPGGANVLTF. Here the CDR3 DNA reads TGTGCCAGCAGTCCGGGGGGGGCCAACGTCCTGACTTTC.

The chain uses TRBV11-2 and TRBJ2-1, with D possibly matching TRBD1 (6 bases). Germline lookup yields CDR1 SGHAT and CDR2 FQNNGV. V was clipped by 0 bases and J by 4 bases, with 10 bases between them. This CDR3 comprises 15 residues. CDR3 DNA sequence: TGTGCCAGCAGCTTAGAACGGACAGAGTACAATGAGCAGTTCTTC. Protein product: CASSLERTEYNEQFF.

The chain links TRBV6-5 to TRBJ2-2; the D is unclear. Trimming shortened V by 6 bases and J by 1 base, and 9 bases separated the two germline ends. Germline values: CDR1 MNHEY, CDR2 SVGAGI. The CDR3 runs to 14 residues. CDR3 residues: CASSTAMNTGELFF. CDR3 in DNA: TGTGCCAGCAGCACTGCCATGAACACCGGGGAGCTGTTTTTT.

J is TRBJ2-7 and V is TRBV11-3; no definite D call. Trimming cost V 1 base and J 0 bases, with 13 bases left between them. The CDR3 is 16 amino acids. Germline V CDR1 and CDR2: SGHNT, YENEEA. DNA of the CDR3: TGTGCCAGCAGCTTAGGCGGAAGTGAGAACTCCTACGAGCAGTACTTC. As protein: CASSLGGSENSYEQYF. Using reference TRBV11-3 and TRBJ2-7 for the parts outside the CDR3, the full variable domain is EAGVVQSPRYKIIEKKQPVAFWCNPISGHNTLYWYLQNLGQGPELLIRYENEEAVDDSQLPKDRFSAERLKGVDSTLKIQPAELGDSAVYLCASSLGGSENSYEQYFGPGTRLTVT.